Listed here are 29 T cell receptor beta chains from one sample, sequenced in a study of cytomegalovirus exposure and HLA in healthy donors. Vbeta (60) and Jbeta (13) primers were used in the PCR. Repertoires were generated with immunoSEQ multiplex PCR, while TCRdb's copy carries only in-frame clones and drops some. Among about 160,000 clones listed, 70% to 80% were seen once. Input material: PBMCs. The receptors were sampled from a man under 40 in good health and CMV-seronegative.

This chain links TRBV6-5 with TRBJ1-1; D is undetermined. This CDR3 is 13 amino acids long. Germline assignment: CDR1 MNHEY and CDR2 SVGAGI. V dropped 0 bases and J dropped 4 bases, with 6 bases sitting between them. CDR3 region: CASSYSGITEAFF. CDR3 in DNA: TGTGCCAGCAGTTACTCTGGCATCACTGAAGCTTTCTTT.

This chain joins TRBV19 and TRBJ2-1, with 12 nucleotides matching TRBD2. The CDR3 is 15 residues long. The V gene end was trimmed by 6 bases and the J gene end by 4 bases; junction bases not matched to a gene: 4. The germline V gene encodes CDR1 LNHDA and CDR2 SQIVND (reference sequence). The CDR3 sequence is CASSPSGGAYNEQFF. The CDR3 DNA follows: TGTGCCAGTAGCCCTAGCGGGGGGGCTTACAATGAGCAGTTCTTC. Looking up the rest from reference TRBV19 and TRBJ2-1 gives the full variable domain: DGGITQSPKYLFRKEGQNVTLSCEQNLNHDAMYWYRQDPGQGLRLIYYSQIVNDFQKGDIAEGYSVSREKKESFPLTVTSAQKNPTAFYLCASSPSGGAYNEQFFGPGTRLTVL.

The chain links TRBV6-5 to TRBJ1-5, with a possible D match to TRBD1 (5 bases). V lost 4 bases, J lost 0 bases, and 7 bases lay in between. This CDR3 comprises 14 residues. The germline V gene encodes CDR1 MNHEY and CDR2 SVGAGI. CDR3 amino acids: CASSLTVSNQPQHF. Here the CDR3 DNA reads TGTGCCAGCAGTTTGACAGTTAGCAATCAGCCCCAGCATTTT.

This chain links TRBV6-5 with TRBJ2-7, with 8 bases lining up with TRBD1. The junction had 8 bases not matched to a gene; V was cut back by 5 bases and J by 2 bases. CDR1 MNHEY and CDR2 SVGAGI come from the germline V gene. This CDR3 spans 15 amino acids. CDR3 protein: CASSPDRGQTYEQYF. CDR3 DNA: TGTGCCAGCAGTCCTGACAGGGGCCAAACCTACGAGCAGTACTTC.

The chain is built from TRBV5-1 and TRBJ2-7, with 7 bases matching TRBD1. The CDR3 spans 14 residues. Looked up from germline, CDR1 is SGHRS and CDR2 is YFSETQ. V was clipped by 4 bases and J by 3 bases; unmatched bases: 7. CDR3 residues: CASSIGGTLYEQYF. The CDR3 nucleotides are TGCGCCAGCAGCATAGGGGGCACCCTCTACGAGCAGTACTTC.

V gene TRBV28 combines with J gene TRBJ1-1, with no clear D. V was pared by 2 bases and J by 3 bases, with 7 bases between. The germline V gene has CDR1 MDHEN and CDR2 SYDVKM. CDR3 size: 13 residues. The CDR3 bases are TGTGCCAGCAGTTTACTGGCAGACACTGAAGCTTTCTTT. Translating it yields CASSLLADTEAFF.

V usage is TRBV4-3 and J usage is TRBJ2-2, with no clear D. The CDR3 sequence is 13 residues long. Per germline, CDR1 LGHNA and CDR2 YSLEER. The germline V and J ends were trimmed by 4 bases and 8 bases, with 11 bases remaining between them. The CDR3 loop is CASSRTRIGELFF. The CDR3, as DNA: TGCGCCAGCAGCCGAACCAGGATTGGGGAGCTGTTTTTT.

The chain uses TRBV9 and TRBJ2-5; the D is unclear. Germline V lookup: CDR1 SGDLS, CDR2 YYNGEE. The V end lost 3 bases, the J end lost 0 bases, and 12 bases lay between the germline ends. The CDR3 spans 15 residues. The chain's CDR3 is CASSADRQHQETQYF. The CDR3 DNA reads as TGTGCCAGCAGCGCCGATAGACAACACCAAGAGACCCAGTACTTC.

The CDR3 reads CASSLWSGVDTEAFF. The DNA of the CDR3 is TGTGCCAGCAGTTTATGGTCAGGGGTTGACACTGAAGCTTTCTTT. J is TRBJ1-1 and V is TRBV27; tentative D call: TRBD1 (6 bases). V lost 1 base and J lost 3, with 12 bases in between. The germline V gene encodes CDR1 MNHEY and CDR2 SMNVEV (reference sequence). The CDR3 loop spans 15 amino acids.

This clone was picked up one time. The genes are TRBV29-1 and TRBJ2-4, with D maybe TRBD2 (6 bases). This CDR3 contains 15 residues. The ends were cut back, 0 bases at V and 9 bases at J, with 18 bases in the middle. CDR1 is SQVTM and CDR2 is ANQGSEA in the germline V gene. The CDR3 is CSVEDYRGRTGIQYF. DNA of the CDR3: TGCAGCGTTGAAGATTACCGGGGGAGGACGGGCATTCAGTACTTC.

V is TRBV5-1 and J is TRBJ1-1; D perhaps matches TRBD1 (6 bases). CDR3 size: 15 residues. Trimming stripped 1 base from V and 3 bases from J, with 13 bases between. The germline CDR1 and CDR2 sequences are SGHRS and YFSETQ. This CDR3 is CASSLSGGADTEAFF. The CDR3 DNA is TGCGCCAGCAGCTTGTCGGGGGGCGCGGACACTGAAGCTTTCTTT.

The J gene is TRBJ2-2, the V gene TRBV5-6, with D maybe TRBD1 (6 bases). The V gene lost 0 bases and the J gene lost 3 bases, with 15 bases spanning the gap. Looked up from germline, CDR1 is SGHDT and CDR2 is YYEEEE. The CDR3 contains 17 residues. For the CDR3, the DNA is TGTGCCAGCAGCTTGGTGGGGCAGGGGTACGACACCGGGGAGCTGTTTTTT. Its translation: CASSLVGQGYDTGELFF. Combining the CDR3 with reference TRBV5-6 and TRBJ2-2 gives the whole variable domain DAGVTQSPTHLIKTRGQQVTLRCSPKSGHDTVSWYQQALGQGPQFIFQYYEEEERQRGNFPDRFSGHQFPNYSSELNVNALLLGDSALYLCASSLVGQGYDTGELFFGEGSRLTVL.

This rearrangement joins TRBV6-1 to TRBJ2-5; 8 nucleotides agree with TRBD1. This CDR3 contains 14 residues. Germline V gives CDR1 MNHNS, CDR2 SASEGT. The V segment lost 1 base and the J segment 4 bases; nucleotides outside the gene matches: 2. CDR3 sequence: CASSEGGTGETQYF. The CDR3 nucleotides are TGTGCCAGCAGTGAAGGGGGGACAGGAGAGACCCAGTACTTC.

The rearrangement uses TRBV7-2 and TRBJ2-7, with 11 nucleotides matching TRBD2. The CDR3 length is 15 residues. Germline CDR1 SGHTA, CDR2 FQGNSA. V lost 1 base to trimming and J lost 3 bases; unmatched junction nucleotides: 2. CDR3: CASSLEGLAVYEQYF. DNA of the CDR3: TGTGCCAGCAGCTTAGAGGGACTAGCGGTCTACGAGCAGTACTTC.

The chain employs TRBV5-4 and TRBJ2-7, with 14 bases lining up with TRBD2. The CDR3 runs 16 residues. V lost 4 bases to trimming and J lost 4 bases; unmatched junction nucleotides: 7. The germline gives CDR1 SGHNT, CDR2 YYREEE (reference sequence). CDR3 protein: CASSRTSGGLPYEQYF. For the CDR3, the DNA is TGTGCCAGCAGCAGGACTAGCGGGGGGCTCCCTTACGAGCAGTACTTC. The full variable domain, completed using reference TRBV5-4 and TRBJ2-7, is ETGVTQSPTHLIKTRGQQVTLRCSSQSGHNTVSWYQQALGQGPQFIFQYYREEENGRGNFPPRFSGLQFPNYSSELNVNALELDDSALYLCASSRTSGGLPYEQYFGPGTRLTVT.

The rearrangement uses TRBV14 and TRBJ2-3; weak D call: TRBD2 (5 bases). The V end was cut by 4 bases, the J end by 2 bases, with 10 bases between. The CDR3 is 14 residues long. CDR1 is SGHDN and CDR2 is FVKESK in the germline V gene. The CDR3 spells CASSPTRDTDTQYF. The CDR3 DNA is TGTGCCAGCAGCCCCACGAGGGACACAGATACGCAGTATTTT.

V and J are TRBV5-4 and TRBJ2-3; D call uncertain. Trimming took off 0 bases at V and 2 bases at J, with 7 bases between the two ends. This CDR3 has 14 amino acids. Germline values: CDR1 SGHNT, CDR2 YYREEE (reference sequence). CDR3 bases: TGTGCCAGCAGCTTGGTAACAGCCACAGATACGCAGTATTTT. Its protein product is CASSLVTATDTQYF.

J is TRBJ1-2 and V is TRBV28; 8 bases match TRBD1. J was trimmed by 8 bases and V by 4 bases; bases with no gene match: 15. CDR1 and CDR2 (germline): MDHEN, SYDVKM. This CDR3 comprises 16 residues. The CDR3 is CASSSHSGQGSLGYTF. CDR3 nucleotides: TGTGCCAGCAGTTCCCATTCTGGACAGGGTAGTCTGGGCTACACCTTC.

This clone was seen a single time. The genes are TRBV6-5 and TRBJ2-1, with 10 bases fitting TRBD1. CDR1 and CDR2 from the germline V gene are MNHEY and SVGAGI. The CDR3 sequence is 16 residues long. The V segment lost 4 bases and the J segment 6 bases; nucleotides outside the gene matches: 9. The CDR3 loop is CASSSAGTGDLNEQFF. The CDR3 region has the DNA TGTGCCAGCAGTTCCGCCGGGACAGGGGATCTCAATGAGCAGTTCTTC.

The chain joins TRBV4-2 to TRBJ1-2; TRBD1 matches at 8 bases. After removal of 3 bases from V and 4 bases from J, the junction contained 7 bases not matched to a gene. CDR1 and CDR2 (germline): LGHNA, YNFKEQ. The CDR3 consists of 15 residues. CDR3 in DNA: TGTGCCAGCAGCCACGAAGGACAGGGCGGCTATGGCTACACCTTC. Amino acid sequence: CASSHEGQGGYGYTF.

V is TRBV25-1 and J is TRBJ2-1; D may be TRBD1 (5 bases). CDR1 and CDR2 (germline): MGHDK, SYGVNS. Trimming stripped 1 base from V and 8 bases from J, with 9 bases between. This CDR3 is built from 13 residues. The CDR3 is CASSELEQDEQFF. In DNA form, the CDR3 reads TGTGCCAGCAGTGAATTGGAACAGGATGAGCAGTTCTTC.

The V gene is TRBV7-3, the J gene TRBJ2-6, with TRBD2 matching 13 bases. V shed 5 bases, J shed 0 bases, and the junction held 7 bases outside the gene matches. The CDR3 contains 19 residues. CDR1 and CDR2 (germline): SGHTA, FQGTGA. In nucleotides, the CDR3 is TGTGCCAGCAGCGCCACACTAGCGGGAGGGGTCTCTGGGGCCAACGTCCTGACTTTC. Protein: CASSATLAGGVSGANVLTF.

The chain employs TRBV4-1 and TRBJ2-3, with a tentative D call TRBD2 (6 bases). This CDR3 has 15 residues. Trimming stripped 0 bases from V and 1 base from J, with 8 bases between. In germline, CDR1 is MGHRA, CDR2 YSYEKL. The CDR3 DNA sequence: TGCGCCAGCAGCCAAGATGGGACTCGCACAGATACGCAGTATTTT. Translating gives CASSQDGTRTDTQYF.

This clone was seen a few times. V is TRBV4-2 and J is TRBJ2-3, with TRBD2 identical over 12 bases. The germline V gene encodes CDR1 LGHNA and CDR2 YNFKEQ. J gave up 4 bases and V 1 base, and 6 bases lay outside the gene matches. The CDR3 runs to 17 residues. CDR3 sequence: CASSQGLAGELPDTQYF. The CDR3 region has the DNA TGTGCCAGCAGCCAAGGACTAGCGGGAGAATTACCAGATACGCAGTATTTT.

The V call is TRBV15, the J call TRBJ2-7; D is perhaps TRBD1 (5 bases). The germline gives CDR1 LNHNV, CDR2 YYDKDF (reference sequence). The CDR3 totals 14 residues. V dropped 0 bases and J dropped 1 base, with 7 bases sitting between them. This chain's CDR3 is CATSRDRVSYEQYF. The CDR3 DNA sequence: TGTGCCACCAGCAGAGACAGGGTATCCTACGAGCAGTACTTC.

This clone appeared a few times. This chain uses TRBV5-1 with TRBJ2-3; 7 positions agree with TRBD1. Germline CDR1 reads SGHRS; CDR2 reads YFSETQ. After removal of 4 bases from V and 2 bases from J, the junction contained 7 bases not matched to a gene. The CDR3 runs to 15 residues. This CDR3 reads CASSPKDRPTDTQYF. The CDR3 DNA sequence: TGCGCCAGCAGCCCGAAGGACAGGCCCACAGATACGCAGTATTTT.

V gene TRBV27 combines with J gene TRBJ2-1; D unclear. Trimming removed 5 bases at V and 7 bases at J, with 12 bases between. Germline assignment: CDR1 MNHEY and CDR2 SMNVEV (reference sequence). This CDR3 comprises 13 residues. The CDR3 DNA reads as TGTGCCAGCAGTCCACTGTCTAGGAATGAGCAGTTCTTC. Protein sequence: CASSPLSRNEQFF.

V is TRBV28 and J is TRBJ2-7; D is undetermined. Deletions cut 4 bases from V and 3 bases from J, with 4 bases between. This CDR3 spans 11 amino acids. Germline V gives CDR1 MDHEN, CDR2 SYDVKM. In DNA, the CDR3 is TGTGCCAGCAGTTCCCACTACGAGCAGTACTTC. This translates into CASSSHYEQYF.

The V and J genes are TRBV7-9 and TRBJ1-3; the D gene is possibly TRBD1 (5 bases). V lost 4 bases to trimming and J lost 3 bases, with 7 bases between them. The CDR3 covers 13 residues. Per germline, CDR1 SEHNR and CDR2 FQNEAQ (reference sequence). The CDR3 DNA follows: TGTGCCAGCAGCTCAGGGTTTGGAAACACCATATATTTT. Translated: CASSSGFGNTIYF.